This is a list of T cell receptor beta chains from one sample in a study of cytomegalovirus exposure and HLA in healthy donors. Some clones are missing from TCRdb's copy, which holds only in-frame ones; the method was immunoSEQ multiplex PCR. The sample holds around 120,000 clones, about four fifths seen once. The sequenced sample consisted of PBMCs. The receptors stem from a human donor in good health. The conserved cysteine and the conserved F or W are not part of the CDR3 here. Each record gives: V gene, clone size, CDR3 protein. Expanded clones get a size class; other rows say once, few or many, or leave the size out.

V gene: TRBV19; clone size: NA; CDR3 protein: ASSGPFSGDLDEQF
V gene: TRBV28; clone size: NA; CDR3 protein: ASSSGGSPYNEQF
V gene: TRBV27; clone size: NA; CDR3 protein: ASSFLGTGTYNEQF
V gene: TRBV7-9; clone size: few; CDR3 protein: ASTGGREKLF
V gene: TRBV11-2; clone size: NA; CDR3 protein: ASRLADQETQY
V gene: TRBV6-5; clone size: NA; CDR3 protein: ASSYAGTGQETQY
V gene: TRBV4-1; clone size: NA; CDR3 protein: ASSQAGYGTAQETQY
V gene: TRBV4-1; clone size: once; CDR3 protein: ASSQDRSQVGWDTQY
V gene: TRBV7-8; clone size: NA; CDR3 protein: ASSLVSSDTGELF
V gene: TRBV2; clone size: NA; CDR3 protein: ASSPAISRDYGYT
V gene: TRBV2; clone size: few; CDR3 protein: ASSEVEGSRY
V gene: TRBV7-2; clone size: NA; CDR3 protein: ASSLDSGAPNTIY
V gene: TRBV6-6; clone size: NA; CDR3 protein: ASSDRQDNEQF
V gene: TRBV7-9; clone size: NA; CDR3 protein: ASSLSVYEQY
V gene: TRBV7-9; clone size: NA; CDR3 protein: ASSVDRASSYEQY
V gene: TRBV6-1; clone size: few; CDR3 protein: ASSELAGQTYEQY
V gene: TRBV9; clone size: NA; CDR3 protein: ASSVGGTEIYEQY
V gene: TRBV7-6; clone size: NA; CDR3 protein: ASSGGGGQETQY
V gene: TRBV5-1; clone size: NA; CDR3 protein: ASSFQGTEAF
V gene: TRBV29-1; clone size: few; CDR3 protein: SVAQGLAQPQH
V gene: TRBV7-7; clone size: NA; CDR3 protein: ASSLASGADTGELF
V gene: TRBV4-1; clone size: NA; CDR3 protein: ASSPSEYEQY
V gene: TRBV27; clone size: NA; CDR3 protein: ASSSRGSNRNEQF
V gene: TRBV19; clone size: NA; CDR3 protein: ASKPGQGYVTEAF
V gene: TRBV28; clone size: NA; CDR3 protein: ASSFEARGYT
V gene: TRBV6-6; clone size: NA; CDR3 protein: ASDLAGAAGYT
V gene: TRBV6-5; clone size: NA; CDR3 protein: ASSYSILRSPLH
V gene: TRBV2; clone size: NA; CDR3 protein: ASNRDSYEQY
V gene: TRBV11-1; clone size: NA; CDR3 protein: ASSQSAGRSSGNTIY
V gene: TRBV6-6; clone size: few; CDR3 protein: ASSSGQMNTEAF
V gene: TRBV9; clone size: NA; CDR3 protein: ASSVAGGTGRNTIY
V gene: TRBV5-6; clone size: once; CDR3 protein: ASSLEGQGDYNEQF
V gene: TRBV19; clone size: NA; CDR3 protein: ASSEIPSGANVLT
V gene: TRBV7-9; clone size: NA; CDR3 protein: ASTPDGGLQETQY
V gene: TRBV7-2; clone size: NA; CDR3 protein: ASSLSRRTSVGEQY
V gene: TRBV4-2; clone size: NA; CDR3 protein: ASSQVSGLEQF
V gene: TRBV7-9; clone size: NA; CDR3 protein: ASTTGNTEAF
V gene: TRBV5-1; clone size: NA; CDR3 protein: ASSLLAGDTAFQTQY
V gene: TRBV29-1; clone size: NA; CDR3 protein: SVGGLAGGLGTDTQY